This T cell receptor beta chain was sequenced in a study of blood T cell repertoires in COVID-19. Study-wide background: Sites in the United States, Italy and Spain provided acute and convalescent COVID-19 samples.

The assay was immunoSEQ multiplex PCR, and TCRdb's table has in-frame clones only and misses some. The table shows tens of thousands of clones, with around 84% occurring only once. CDR1 is MNHNS and CDR2 is SASEGT in the germline V gene. Trimming pared 2 bases from V and 0 bases from J, leaving 4 bases between. The CDR3 totals 13 residues. The clonotype originates from a human donor in a cohort sampled during active COVID-19. The chain combines TRBV6-1 with TRBJ1-2; D is undetermined. Source material: peripheral blood. The CDR3 is CASSELANYGYTF. The CDR3 DNA is TGTGCCAGCAGTGAACTCGCTAACTATGGCTACACCTTC.